The subject of this entry is one T cell receptor (beta chain). Its target antigen remains unknown. The sample holds no much larger clone one base away, and base qualities are not on file. This entry is derived from a study of blood T cell repertoires in COVID-19 (dated by TCRdb to about 2020). Study-wide context: The collaborator samples originated in the United States, Italy and Spain and spanned the acute and convalescent phases of COVID-19. Samples were obtained from the ongoing ImmuneRACE study (first 160 participants) and from 1,200 or so subjects provided by 6 global collaborators. The prospective study material was composed of cDNA or gDNA derived from T cells, B-cell-depleted T cells, or PBMCs. Where HLA class I and class II types were available, the types were taken from metadata supplied by the sample provider, not from assay-based typing. The dataset comprised deeply sampled blood TCRbeta repertoires from subjects exposed to, actively infected with, or recovered from COVID-19. A freely available public database, intended as a resource for researchers studying the immune response to SARS-CoV-2, is where the repertoires were released. Sample metadata almost always included a de-identified subject ID, COVID-19 status, age in years and sex.

TCRbeta CDR3 regions were amplified from genomic DNA using the immunoSEQ Assay, a bias-controlled multiplex PCR. From the authors' description of their analysis: The number of nucleated cells in each sample was estimated from the amplification of reference gene primers within the assay. To quantify the absolute abundance of each unique TCRbeta CDR3 rearrangement, sequence reads were collapsed and filtered. For each sample, productive Simpson clonality was calculated as the square root of Simpson's diversity index across productive rearrangements. This immuneACCESS table, as held by TCRdb, lists in-frame sequences with V and J called but not all clones. Of the missing ones, under half trace to an unresolved V gene in checked studies; the others have no known cause. The V and J calls and clone size are taken from that table; D and trimming were inferred from the DNA. The sample contains some 45,000 clones, over 75% of them found a single time. 2% to 2.5% of the sample rests with the top ten.

From the cysteine through the phenylalanine, the CDR3 covers 15 amino acids. CDR3 DNA is the only sequence kept; it has 45 bases, read in frame from the first base. CDR1 and CDR2 were assigned from the germline V gene as SGDLS and YYNGEE. V lost 3 bases and J lost 0 bases; the stretch between them is 12 bases long. Paper-wide results and their limitations: How much clinical and demographic metadata was included differed by source and by participant, and the metadata was provided uncurated.

Each collaborating institution followed its own protocols to collect whole blood in K2EDTA tubes. For TCRbeta analysis, collaborator samples were shipped as frozen whole blood, as isolated PBMCs, or as DNA extracted from either sample type. The sequence derives from a human donor in a cohort sampled during active COVID-19. What was sequenced was peripheral blood. The chain is encoded by TRBV9 joined to TRBJ1-1; the D region possibly corresponds to TRBD1 (6 bases align). The CDR3 corresponds to CASSARQAVNTEAFF. The DNA reads TGTGCCAGCAGCGCCCGACAGGCGGTGAACACTGAAGCTTTCTTT.